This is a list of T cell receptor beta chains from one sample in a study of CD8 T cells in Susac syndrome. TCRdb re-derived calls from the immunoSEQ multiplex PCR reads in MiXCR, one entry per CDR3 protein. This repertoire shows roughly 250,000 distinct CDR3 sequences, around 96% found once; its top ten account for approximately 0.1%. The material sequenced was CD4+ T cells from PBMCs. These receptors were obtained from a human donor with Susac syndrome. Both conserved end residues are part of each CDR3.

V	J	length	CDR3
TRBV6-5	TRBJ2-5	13	CATFRARGETQYF
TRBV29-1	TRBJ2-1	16	CSVGGGVGEPYNEQFF
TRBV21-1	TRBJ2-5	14	CASSLLTEKETQYF
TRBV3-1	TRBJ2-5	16	CASSQVSLAGGETQYF
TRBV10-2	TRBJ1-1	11	CASTVNTEAFF
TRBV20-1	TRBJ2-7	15	CSALTRDRASDEQYF
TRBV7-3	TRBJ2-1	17	CASSLSDREFPPHEQFF
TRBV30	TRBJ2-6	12	CACGPGANVLTF
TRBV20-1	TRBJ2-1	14	CSAIGTASSNEQFF
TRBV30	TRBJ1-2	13	CAWSFDRGGGYTF
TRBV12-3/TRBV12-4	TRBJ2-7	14	CASTSPTGRYEQYF
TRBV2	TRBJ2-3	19	CASLNYPLAGGTSTDTQYF
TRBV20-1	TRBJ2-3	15	CSAITARVSTDTQYF
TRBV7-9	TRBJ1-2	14	CASSPLRGDDGYTF
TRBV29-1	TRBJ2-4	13	CSVAAGPENIQYF
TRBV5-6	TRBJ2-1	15	CASSSIPSGYNEQFF
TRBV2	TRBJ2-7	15	CASRTSFVGSYEQYF
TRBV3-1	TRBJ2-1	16	CASSRRGTSGSREQFF
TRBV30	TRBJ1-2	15	CAWRALGQGAYGYTF
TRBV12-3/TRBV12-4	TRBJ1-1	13	CASTDSPGAEAFF
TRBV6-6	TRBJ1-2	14	CASSGAIEAGGYTF
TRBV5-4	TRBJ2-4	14	CARCRDKSKNIQYF
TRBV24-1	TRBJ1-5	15	CATSDLRPGNQPQHF
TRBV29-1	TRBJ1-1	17	CSVEGVRDWGMNTEAFF
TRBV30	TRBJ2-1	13	CAWSGTSVNEQFF
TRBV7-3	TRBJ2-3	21	CASSSRTGTSGRTFGTDTQYF
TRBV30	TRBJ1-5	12	CAWSDRYQPQHF
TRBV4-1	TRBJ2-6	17	CASSQFALTSGANVLTF
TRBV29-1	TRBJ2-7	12	CSVAVGPYEQYF
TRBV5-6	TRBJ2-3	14	CASSFLTRDGTQYF
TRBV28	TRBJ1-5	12	CASSFMDRPQHF
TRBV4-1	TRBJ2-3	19	CASSQTSKNPGQGTDTQYF
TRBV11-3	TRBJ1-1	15	CASSLDLGPWTEAFF
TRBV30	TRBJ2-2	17	CAWGGLAGLRSTGELFF
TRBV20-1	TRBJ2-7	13	CSARVSGVGEQYF
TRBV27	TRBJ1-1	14	CASSSPSMNTEAFF
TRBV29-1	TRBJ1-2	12	CSVVVGSHGYTF
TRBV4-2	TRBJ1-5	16	CASSQDGARGNQPQHF
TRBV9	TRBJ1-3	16	CASSVVPRGLGNTIYF
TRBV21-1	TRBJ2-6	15	CASSRESTGANVLTF
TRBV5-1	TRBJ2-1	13	CASSLDGATGRFF
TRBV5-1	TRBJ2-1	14	CASRVTRDNNEQFF
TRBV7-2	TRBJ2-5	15	CASSRTSGFQETQYF
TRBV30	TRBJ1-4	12	CAWEGSEEKLFF
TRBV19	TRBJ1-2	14	CASSRQGAFYGYTF